These T cell receptor beta chains were read from a single sample in a study of shared clonotypes between healthy human individuals. The data were produced by immunoSEQ multiplex PCR, yet TCRdb's version contains in-frame clones alone and is incomplete. The profile covers more than 2 million clones, with 90% to 96% appearing a single time and 0.13% taken by the ten largest. The sample consisted of naive CD4+ T cells sorted from blood. All receptors derive from a man younger than 35 in good health. Both conserved end residues are part of each CDR3. D genes are given only for firm matches. Rows may omit the clone size; those that give it use once, few, many or a size class.

clone_size d_call j_call v_call cdr3_nt cdr3_aa
NA NA TRBJ2-3 TRBV11-2 TGTGCCAGCAGCTTACGAACTTTACCGGGGGCCCGCACAGATACGCAGTATTTT CASSLRTLPGARTDTQYF
NA TRBD1 TRBJ1-1 TRBV7-3 TGTGCCAGCAGTTATCGTGGACAGGGGTACACTGAAGCTTTCTTT CASSYRGQGYTEAFF
NA NA TRBJ1-1 TRBV5-4 TGTGCCAGCAGCTTGCAGGGAATGAACACTGAAGCTTTCTTT CASSLQGMNTEAFF
NA TRBD1 TRBJ1-5 TRBV7-9 TGTGCCAGCAGCTCAGGACAGGGAGCCCAGCCCCAGCATTTT CASSSGQGAQPQHF
NA NA TRBJ2-5 TRBV4-1 TGCGCCAGCAGCCAAGGGGGAGCCCAAGAGACCCAGTACTTC CASSQGGAQETQYF
NA NA TRBJ1-2 TRBV7-3 TGTGCCGGACGGACAGCCTATGGCTACACCTTC CAGRTAYGYTF
once NA TRBJ1-4 TRBV4-1 TGCGCCAGCAGCCGTGACCCGGGGACAACAACTAATGAAAAACTGTTTTTT CASSRDPGTTTNEKLFF
NA TRBD1 TRBJ1-6 TRBV5-1 TGCGCCACCGCCCCCACAGGGGGCGATTCACCCCTCCACTTT CATAPTGGDSPLHF
NA NA TRBJ1-2 TRBV7-9 TGTGCCAGCAGCTTAGGGGAGATCTATGGCTACACCTTC CASSLGEIYGYTF
NA TRBD1 TRBJ1-4 TRBV7-9 TGTGCCAGCAGCTACGACAGGGTTGGGGAAAAACTGTTTTTT CASSYDRVGEKLFF
NA NA TRBJ2-5 TRBV2 TGTGCCAGCAGTGAAGCGTCAACAGGGCATAAGTACTTC CASSEASTGHKYF
once NA TRBJ1-6 TRBV19 TGTGCCAGTCGACATTCCACTAGCTCCTATAATTCACCCCTCCACTTT CASRHSTSSYNSPLHF
NA NA TRBJ2-2 TRBV9 TGTGCCAGCAGCGTAGCCGGGGGGCGCCTGAACACCGGGGAGCTGTTTTTT CASSVAGGRLNTGELFF
NA NA TRBJ2-5 TRBV19 TGTGCCAGTAGTACGTCCCGGGGCCAAGAGACCCAGTACTTC CASSTSRGQETQYF
NA TRBD1 TRBJ2-7 TRBV9 TGTGCCAGCAGCTCACGCCCAGTAGGACAGGGGTCCCACGAGCAGTACTTC CASSSRPVGQGSHEQYF
NA NA TRBJ1-6 TRBV10-3 TGTGCCATCAGTGAGTCAGGGAATTCACCCCTCCACTTT CAISESGNSPLHF
NA NA TRBJ1-1 TRBV5-6 TGTGCCAGCAGCTTGGCGGCCACGTCTGAAGCTTTCTTT CASSLAATSEAFF
NA TRBD2 TRBJ2-1 TRBV28 TGTGCCAGCCTCGGACTAGCGGGGACCTACAATGAGCAGTTCTTC CASLGLAGTYNEQFF
NA NA TRBJ2-5 TRBV5-6 TGTGCCAGCAGCCCCAATATGCAAGAGACCCAGTACTTC CASSPNMQETQYF
NA NA TRBJ1-6 TRBV4-1 TGCGCCAGCAGCCAAGATCTTTCTACGGGAACTTCACCCCTCCACTTT CASSQDLSTGTSPLHF
NA NA TRBJ1-2 TRBV6-1 TGTGCCAGCAGCCCAGGGCTTTCCAGCTATGGCTACACCTTC CASSPGLSSYGYTF
NA NA TRBJ2-4 TRBV9 TGTGCCAGCAGCGTAGTGGGGGGCCTAACCAAAAACATTCAGTACTTC CASSVVGGLTKNIQYF
NA TRBD1 TRBJ1-2 TRBV29-1 TGCAGCGTTGCACGGGACAGGGAGTTTGGCTACACCTTC CSVARDREFGYTF
NA TRBD1 TRBJ1-5 TRBV7-9 TGTGCCAGCAGCTCTGGGACAGATAGCAATCAGCCCCAGCATTTT CASSSGTDSNQPQHF
NA TRBD2 TRBJ2-7 TRBV10-1 TGCGCCAGCAGTGAGCGTTCCGCGGGAGGGTACGAGCAGTACTTC CASSERSAGGYEQYF
NA NA TRBJ2-5 TRBV19 TGTGCCAGTAGCTTGGGGTACCAAGAGACCCAGTACTTC CASSLGYQETQYF
NA NA TRBJ1-4 TRBV11-2 TGTGCCAGCAGCTTTGGTTTAGGTGAAAAACTGTTTTTT CASSFGLGEKLFF
NA NA TRBJ1-2 TRBV2 TGTGCCAGCCCGGGACAACAGCATGGCTACACCTTC CASPGQQHGYTF
NA TRBD1 TRBJ2-2 TRBV5-4 TGTGCCAGCATGCCAGGGGGTATTCGGGGCACCGGGGAGCTGTTTTTT CASMPGGIRGTGELFF
NA TRBD1 TRBJ2-7 TRBV5-1 TGCGCCAGCAGCTACCGGACAGGGGAAAACGAGCAGTACTTC CASSYRTGENEQYF
once NA TRBJ2-1 TRBV19 TGTGCCAGTAGTATAGTTGCAGGGGACAATGAGCAGTTCTTC CASSIVAGDNEQFF
NA NA TRBJ2-3 TRBV9 TGTGCCAGCAGCGTAGATCCCCACGGGACAGATACGCAGTATTTT CASSVDPHGTDTQYF
NA NA TRBJ1-1 TRBV5-6 TGTGCCAGCAGCTTGGTACACGAAGACAAAGCTTTCTTT CASSLVHEDKAFF
NA NA TRBJ2-2 TRBV9 TGTGCCAGCAGCGTAGTGAGGGGCCTAGGCACCGGGGAGCTGTTTTTT CASSVVRGLGTGELFF
NA NA TRBJ1-2 TRBV30 TGTGCCTGGAGCGCAGGGGAGACCTATGGCTACACCTTC CAWSAGETYGYTF
NA NA TRBJ1-2 TRBV5-1 TGCGCCAGCAGCTTGAAGGGTGAGGGCTACACCTTC CASSLKGEGYTF
NA TRBD1 TRBJ1-1 TRBV5-4 TGTGCCAGCAGCCCGTCGACAGGGTCGAATCGTAACACTGAAGCTTTCTTT CASSPSTGSNRNTEAFF
NA NA TRBJ2-5 TRBV2 TGTGCCAGCAGCAACAGGGTTAGGGAGACCCAGTACTTC CASSNRVRETQYF
NA NA TRBJ1-1 TRBV19 TGTGCCAGTAGTCCTCCCCGACAGAACACTGAAGCTTTCTTT CASSPPRQNTEAFF
NA TRBD1 TRBJ1-1 TRBV5-1 TGCGCCAGCAGCCTGAAGACAGGGGAAAGAGGAACTGAAGCTTTCTTT CASSLKTGERGTEAFF